The text below deals with one TCR beta chain. The record originates from a study of shared clonotypes between healthy human individuals. Sequencing was performed with immunoSEQ multiplex PCR; in TCRdb, only in-frame clones are kept and a portion is missing. The top ten clones hold approximately 0.36% of a sample with approximately 2.5 million clones, under 95% of them seen once. Sequenced: naive CD4+ T cells from PBMCs. Subset here: CD45RA+ positively selected. The clonotype comes from a man between 18 and 35 years old in good health. Some clones in this sample may be carry-over from other donors' samples.

This CDR3 is CAISAKGGPNEKLFF. CDR3 nucleotides: TGTGCCATCAGTGCGAAGGGAGGGCCCAATGAAAAACTGTTTTTT. The genes are TRBV10-3 and TRBJ1-4, with no clear D. This CDR3 has 15 amino acids. Germline values: CDR1 ENHRY, CDR2 SYGVKD. V was cut by 4 bases and J by 5 bases, with 14 bases left in between.